What follows are 19 T cell receptor beta chains derived from one specimen sequenced in a study of vaccination effects on CD4 cells after COVID-19. Profiled with immunoSEQ multiplex PCR; TCRdb holds only in-frame clones, not every one. The sample carries tens of thousands of clones, 75% to 80% recorded once. No cognate antigen is known for these TCRs. Expansion with viral peptide pools was applied to antigen-specific CD4+ T cells by the ViraFEST assay prior to sequencing. At the end of roughly ten days of culture, CD4+ T cells were isolated. Confirmation by PCR established that the person had SARS-CoV-2 infection between March and December 2020. Sequences were derived from CD4+ T cells from PBMCs cultured with HCoV-NL63 spike peptides, sampled before COVID-19 vaccination. All receptors come from a human donor who had a prior SARS-CoV-2 infection.

Only a few counts were recorded for this clone. This rearrangement joins TRBV6-2 or TRBV6-3 to TRBJ2-5, with TRBD2 identical over 9 bases. The CDR3 totals 15 residues. Germline-derived CDR1 and CDR2 are MNHEY and SVGEGT. J lost 3 bases, V lost 4 bases, and 6 bases had no gene match. The CDR3: CASSLAGEGEETQYF. The CDR3 nucleotides are TGTGCCAGCAGTTTAGCGGGAGAGGGTGAAGAGACCCAGTACTTC.

A single count supports this clone. The V gene is TRBV7-8, the J gene TRBJ2-3; 8 bases are shared with TRBD2. The V gene end was trimmed by 5 bases and the J gene end by 6 bases; junction bases not matched to a gene: 10. This CDR3 has 15 residues. CDR1 and CDR2 (germline): SGHVS, FQNEAQ. The CDR3 is CASSVRPIAGDTQYF. The CDR3 bases are TGTGCCAGCAGCGTCCGCCCCATAGCGGGGGATACGCAGTATTTT.

This chain connects TRBV6-6 to TRBJ1-2, with TRBD1 matching 7 bases. The CDR3 covers 13 residues. The V gene end was trimmed by 4 bases and the J gene end by 3 bases; junction bases not matched to a gene: 2. Germline V gene sequence: CDR1 MNHNY, CDR2 SVGAGI (reference sequence). CDR3 nucleotide sequence: TGTGCCAGCAGTTCCGGGACAGACTATGGCTACACCTTC. Protein: CASSSGTDYGYTF.

This chain links TRBV4-1 with TRBJ2-2, with D perhaps TRBD2 (6 bases). Germline lookup yields CDR1 MGHRA and CDR2 YSYEKL. The CDR3 contains 17 residues. The germline V and J ends were trimmed by 2 bases and 4 bases, with 17 bases remaining between them. For the CDR3, the DNA is TGCGCCAGCAGCCAAATACCCTTGGGGGGATCCACCGGGGAGCTGTTTTTT. Its protein is CASSQIPLGGSTGELFF.

V usage is TRBV24-1 and J usage is TRBJ1-4; 7 positions match TRBD1. The CDR3 has 16 amino acids. V lost 3 bases and J lost 8; bases outside the gene matches: 11. The germline gives CDR1 KGHDR, CDR2 SFDVKD. Here the CDR3 DNA reads TGTGCCACCAGTGATCCCACCGCCAGGGGGTCCGAAAAACTGTTTTTT. Translation: CATSDPTARGSEKLFF.

The CDR3 DNA reads as TGTGCCAGCAGTTCCGACAGATACTCTGGAAACACCATATATTTT. Amino acid sequence: CASSSDRYSGNTIYF. V is TRBV27 and J is TRBJ1-3; weak D call: TRBD1 (5 bases). Between the trimmed V and J ends, which lost 4 bases and 0 bases, there was a span of 10 bases. From germline, CDR1 is MNHEY and CDR2 SMNVEV (reference sequence). The CDR3 length is 15 residues.

The chain uses TRBV30 and TRBJ2-7, with 12 bases lining up with TRBD2. V lost 3 bases and J lost 9; bases outside the gene matches: 6. CDR3 length equals 13 residues. CDR1 is GTSNPN and CDR2 is SVGIG in the germline V gene (reference sequence). As DNA, the CDR3 is TGTGCCTGGAGACTAGCGGGAGGCGGGGCGCAGTACTTC. Its protein product is CAWRLAGGGAQYF.

The rearrangement joins TRBV6-6 to TRBJ1-2, with D hard to call. The CDR3 length is 14 residues. Per germline, CDR1 MNHNY and CDR2 SVGAGI (reference sequence). V was pared by 0 bases and J by 0 bases, with 5 bases between. CDR3 amino acids: CASSYSESNYGYTF. The CDR3 DNA is TGTGCCAGCAGTTACTCGGAGTCTAACTATGGCTACACCTTC.

The rearrangement joins TRBV4-3 to TRBJ2-7; no reliable D call. Germline V gene data show CDR1 as LGHNA and CDR2 as YSLEER. V was clipped by 1 base and J by 4 bases, with 8 bases between them. The CDR3 sequence is 13 residues long. The CDR3 loop reads CASSQAYRYEQYF. CDR3 nucleotides: TGCGCCAGCAGCCAAGCCTATCGGTACGAGCAGTACTTC.

This clone was seen only once. The chain employs TRBV20-1 and TRBJ2-7; 7 bases agree with TRBD1. V lost 5 bases, J lost 7 bases, and 5 bases stayed unmatched. The CDR3 sequence is 11 residues long. The V gene's germline CDR1 is DFQATT and CDR2 SNEGSKA (reference sequence). The CDR3 protein is CSAWDSVEQYF. Written as DNA, the CDR3 is TGCAGTGCTTGGGACAGCGTGGAGCAGTACTTC.

This clone was seen just once. J is TRBJ2-7 and V is TRBV9; 7 positions match TRBD1. The germline CDR1 and CDR2 sequences are SGDLS and YYNGEE. This CDR3 has 15 amino acids. The J segment lost 5 bases and the V segment lost 4 bases, leaving 12 bases of the junction unmatched. DNA of the CDR3: TGTGCCAGCAGCCCCCGACAGGGTACGTACGACGAGCAGTACTTC. It is translated as CASSPRQGTYDEQYF.

The genes are TRBV5-8 and TRBJ1-2; unclear D gene. This CDR3 comprises 14 residues. The germline V gene has CDR1 SGHTS and CDR2 YDEGEE. Trimming cost V 4 bases and J 4 bases, with 14 bases left between them. The CDR3 loop is CASSNSGNIYGYTF. The CDR3 nucleotides read TGTGCCAGCAGCAACTCCGGGAATATCTATGGCTACACCTTC. The full variable domain, with the rest looked up from reference TRBV5-8 and TRBJ1-2, is EAGVTQSPTHLIKTRGQQATLRCSPISGHTSVYWYQQALGLGLQFLLWYDEGEERNRGNFPPRFSGRQFPNYSSELNVNALELEDSALYLCASSNSGNIYGYTFGSGTRLTVV.

The CDR3 region is CAWSSPGTGSGEKLFF. The CDR3 region has the DNA TGTGCCTGGAGCAGTCCCGGGACAGGTTCGGGGGAAAAACTGTTTTTT. The chain carries TRBV30 and TRBJ1-4; 8 positions match TRBD1. Germline V gene data show CDR1 as GTSNPN and CDR2 as SVGIG (reference sequence). The CDR3 contains 16 residues. The trim removed 3 bases at V and 8 bases at J, leaving 14 bases unmatched.

This sequence joins TRBV7-2 and TRBJ2-7, with D possibly TRBD2 on 5 matching bases. V was cut by 0 bases and J by 8 bases, with 17 bases left in between. This CDR3 is 15 amino acids long. From germline, CDR1 is SGHTA and CDR2 FQGNSA. The CDR3 region is CASSLAGVILGKQYF. CDR3 sequence (DNA): TGTGCCAGCAGCTTAGCGGGAGTGATTTTGGGGAAGCAGTACTTC.

This clone was seen a few times. V usage is TRBV7-9 and J usage is TRBJ2-7; 10 bases are a match to TRBD2. CDR1 SEHNR and CDR2 FQNEAQ come from the germline V gene (reference sequence). After removal of 5 bases from V and 3 bases from J, the junction contained 16 bases not matched to a gene. The CDR3 consists of 18 residues. DNA of the CDR3: TGTGCCAGCAGCGGGATGAGCGGAGCGGGAGGGGATTACTACGAGCAGTACTTC. This sequence encodes CASSGMSGAGGDYYEQYF.

The chain has TRBV27 and TRBJ2-1; 11 bases line up with TRBD2. Germline lookup yields CDR1 MNHEY and CDR2 SMNVEV (reference sequence). J was trimmed by 6 bases and V by 5 bases; bases with no gene match: 6. This CDR3 contains 15 residues. DNA for the CDR3: TGTGCCAGCAGTCGGACTAGCGGGTTGTTCAATGAGCAGTTCTTC. Its translation: CASSRTSGLFNEQFF.

V usage is TRBV4-1 and J usage is TRBJ2-1, with D maybe TRBD2 (6 bases). The V end was cut by 3 bases, the J end by 8 bases, with 14 bases between. The germline V gene has CDR1 MGHRA and CDR2 YSYEKL. The CDR3 consists of 14 residues. The CDR3 DNA reads TGCGCCAGCAGCCACGGGACTGCACAGCATGAGCAGTTCTTC. Translating gives CASSHGTAQHEQFF.

The gene calls are TRBV7-9 and TRBJ2-5, with TRBD2 as a possible D gene (6 bases). Looked up from germline, CDR1 is SEHNR and CDR2 is FQNEAQ (reference sequence). V lost 8 bases, J lost 2 bases, and 12 bases lay in between. This CDR3 has 13 amino acids. Written as DNA, the CDR3 is TGTGCCAGCGTCCGGGACTCTCAAGAGACCCAGTACTTC. Translation: CASVRDSQETQYF.

This rearrangement joins TRBV7-2 to TRBJ2-1; 9 bases map to TRBD2. The CDR3 is made up of 15 amino acids. The V gene's germline CDR1 is SGHTA and CDR2 FQGNSA. Germline trimming cut 6 bases from V and 5 bases from J; bases unmatched to any gene: 8. The CDR3 coding sequence is TGTGCCAGCAGTCCCATAGCGGGGGATGACAATGAGCAGTTCTTC. Amino acids: CASSPIAGDDNEQFF.